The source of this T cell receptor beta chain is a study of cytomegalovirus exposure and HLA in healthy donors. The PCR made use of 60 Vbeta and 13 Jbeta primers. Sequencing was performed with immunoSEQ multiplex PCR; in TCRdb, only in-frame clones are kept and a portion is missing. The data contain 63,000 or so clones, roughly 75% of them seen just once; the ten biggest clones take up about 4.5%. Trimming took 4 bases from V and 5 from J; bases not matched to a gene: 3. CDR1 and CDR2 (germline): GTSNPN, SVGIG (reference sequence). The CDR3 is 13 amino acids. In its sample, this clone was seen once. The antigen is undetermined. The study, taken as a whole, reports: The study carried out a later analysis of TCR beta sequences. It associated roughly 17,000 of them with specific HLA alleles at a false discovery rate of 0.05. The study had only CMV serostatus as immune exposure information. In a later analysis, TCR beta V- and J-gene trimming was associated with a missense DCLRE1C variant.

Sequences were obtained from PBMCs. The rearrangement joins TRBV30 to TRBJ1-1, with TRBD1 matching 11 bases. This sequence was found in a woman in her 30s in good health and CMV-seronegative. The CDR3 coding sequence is TGTGCCTGGAATGGACAGGGGGCTACTGAAGCTTTCTTT. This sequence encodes CAWNGQGATEAFF.